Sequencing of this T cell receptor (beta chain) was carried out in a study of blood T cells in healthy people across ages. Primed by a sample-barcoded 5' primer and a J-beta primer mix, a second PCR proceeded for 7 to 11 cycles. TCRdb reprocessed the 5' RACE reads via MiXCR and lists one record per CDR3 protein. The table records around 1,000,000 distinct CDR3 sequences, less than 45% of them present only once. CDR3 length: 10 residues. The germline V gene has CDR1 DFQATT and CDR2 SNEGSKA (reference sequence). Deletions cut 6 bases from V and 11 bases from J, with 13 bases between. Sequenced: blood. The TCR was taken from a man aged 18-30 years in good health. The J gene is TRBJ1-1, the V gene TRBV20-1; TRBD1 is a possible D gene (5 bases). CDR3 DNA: TGCAGTGCCCCTAGACAGAGGGCTTTCTTT. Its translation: CSAPRQRAFF.